The entry below describes one T cell receptor beta chain. Its antigen remains unidentified. Measured with immunoSEQ multiplex PCR; TCRdb has only the in-frame clones, and not every one. The profile shows 2 million to 2.5 million clones, approximately 96% of them singletons. Trimming took off 0 bases at V and 4 bases at J, with 12 bases between the two ends. Germline values: CDR1 MGHRA, CDR2 YSYEKL. This CDR3 has 15 residues. The data belong to a study of shared clonotypes between healthy human individuals. About the research overall: Per donor, CD8 memory used one plate, CD8 naive used two, CD4 memory used three and CD4 naive used three.

Study findings and constraints: The represented genetic and exposure-history diversity was limited by the small number of donors. Between four donors, naive CD4 clonotypes were shared at a level of about 5%. Rarefaction indicated that sorted-subset sequencing remained incomplete although depth was large.

Sample: naive CD4+ T cells sorted from blood. The sample's subset: CD45RA+ positively selected. The source is a man between 18 and 29 years old in good health. J is TRBJ1-2 and V is TRBV4-1; D is possibly TRBD1 (6 bases). The CDR3 protein is CASSQDRGRGYGYTF. The CDR3 bases are TGCGCCAGCAGCCAAGATCGGGGGCGCGGCTATGGCTACACCTTC.